The 19 T cell receptor beta chains given below trace back to one sample, sequenced in a study of vaccination and CD4 T cells after COVID-19. Their cognate antigens are unknown. Cultured CD4+ T cells had their DNA profiled by the Oncomine TCR Beta short-read assay. Genomic DNA from cultured CD4+ T cells was extracted. TCRdb called the PCR reads again in MiXCR, with one record for every CDR3 protein. The profile shows around 10,000 distinct CDR3 sequences, 28% of them singletons. This sample's treatment: approximately 10-day PBMC culture with coronavirus spike peptide pools or control peptides (ViraFEST assay). It was before the COVID-19 pandemic (2011-2018) that the unexposed donor's CD4+ T cells were collected. Sequencing was performed on CD4+ T cells from blood, cultured in vitro. These receptors all stem from a human donor in good health.

The chain joins TRBV24-1 to TRBJ2-5, with unresolved D. The CDR3 runs to 15 residues. From germline, CDR1 is KGHDR and CDR2 SFDVKD. Trimming cost V 4 bases and J 5 bases, with 16 bases left between them. As DNA, the CDR3 is TGTGCCACCAGTGACCCCCGATTGGCCACGGAGACCCAGTACTTC. Protein sequence: CATSDPRLATETQYF.

This clonotype has more than one count but fewer than ten. This rearrangement joins TRBV11-3 to TRBJ2-7; D gene ambiguous. The CDR3 consists of 13 residues. V was shortened by 0 bases and J by 5 bases, with 8 bases between the two germline ends. Looked up from germline, CDR1 is SGHNT and CDR2 is YENEEA. The CDR3 loop reads CASSLELGHEQYF. The CDR3 DNA sequence: TGTGCCAGCAGCTTAGAGCTAGGCCACGAGCAGTACTTC.

This clonotype was found a few times. The chain joins TRBV25-1 to TRBJ1-2, with 8 bases that match TRBD1. J gave up 7 bases and V 5 bases, and 9 bases lay outside the gene matches. Germline V gives CDR1 MGHDK, CDR2 SYGVNS. This CDR3 is 14 amino acids long. CDR3: CASSPFGQGFGYTF. CDR3 sequence (DNA): TGTGCCAGCAGTCCATTTGGACAGGGTTTTGGCTACACCTTC.

The chain carries TRBV20-1 and TRBJ2-7; TRBD2 matches at 16 bases. Trimming at V came to 5 bases and at J to 6 bases, leaving 7 bases not matched to a gene. The CDR3 covers 15 residues. Germline V gene data show CDR1 as DFQATT and CDR2 as SNEGSKA (reference sequence). CDR3 residues: CSAVGLAGGPIEQYF. CDR3 bases: TGCAGTGCTGTGGGACTAGCGGGAGGGCCCATCGAGCAGTACTTC.

J is TRBJ2-7 and V is TRBV28; no clear D. CDR3 size: 13 residues. In germline, CDR1 is MDHEN, CDR2 SYDVKM. The V gene lost 8 bases and the J gene lost 1 base, with 12 bases spanning the gap. The CDR3 spells CASDGGLSYEQYF. CDR3 bases: TGTGCCAGCGATGGCGGCTTGTCCTACGAGCAGTACTTC.

J is TRBJ1-2 and V is TRBV5-1, with D possibly being TRBD1 (5 bases). CDR1 and CDR2 from the germline V gene are SGHRS and YFSETQ. The CDR3 sequence is 13 residues long. Trimming shortened V by 4 bases and J by 2 bases, and 9 bases separated the two germline ends. The CDR3 loop reads CASSREGNYGYTF. In nucleotides, the CDR3 is TGCGCCAGCAGCCGGGAGGGGAACTATGGCTACACCTTC.

By share of the sample, this clonotype is medium-sized (0.01 to 0.1%). This chain joins TRBV6-1 and TRBJ1-2, with D possibly TRBD1 on 6 matching bases. V lost 8 bases and J lost 6, with 13 bases in between. The CDR3 consists of 12 residues. Germline V lookup: CDR1 MNHNS, CDR2 SASEGT. The CDR3 DNA reads as TGTGCCAGCGGGCCGGGGGGCGATGGCTACACCTTC. Encoded protein: CASGPGGDGYTF.

This clonotype showed up just a few times. V is TRBV2 and J is TRBJ2-6; D not resolved. The CDR3 loop spans 18 amino acids. Germline assignment: CDR1 SNHLY and CDR2 FYNNEI. Trimming removed 6 bases at V and 1 base at J, with 19 bases between. The CDR3 nucleotides read TGTGCCAGCAGAGTGACAAAACGAAGTACGTCTGGGGCCAACGTCCTGACTTTC. The encoded protein is CASRVTKRSTSGANVLTF.

The genes are TRBV27 and TRBJ2-1; D possibly corresponds to TRBD1 (8 bases). The CDR3 contains 17 residues. Trimming left V 5 bases short and J 10 bases short, with 27 bases between. The germline CDR1 and CDR2 sequences are MNHEY and SMNVEV (reference sequence). The CDR3 nucleotides read TGTGCCAGCAGTCCCCCCTTGGGGAGGGCTGGGGACAGGGAGCAGTTCTTC. Amino acid sequence: CASSPPLGRAGDREQFF.

The V call is TRBV7-9, the J call TRBJ1-4, with a weak D call TRBD1 (6 bases). CDR3 size: 14 residues. V gave up 2 bases and J gave up 8 bases, with 12 bases separating them. In germline, CDR1 is SEHNR, CDR2 FQNEAQ (reference sequence). The CDR3 region is CASSLQQGEEKLFF. CDR3 bases: TGTGCCAGCAGCTTACAACAGGGAGAGGAAAAACTGTTTTTT.

This sequence joins TRBV20-1 and TRBJ2-7; no definite D call. CDR3 size: 12 residues. Germline V gene sequence: CDR1 DFQATT, CDR2 SNEGSKA (reference sequence). CDR3 DNA sequence: TGCAGCCCCAGGAGTGGGTACTACGAGCAGTACTTC. Translating gives CSPRSGYYEQYF.

The chain has TRBV28 and TRBJ1-2, with D perhaps TRBD1 (6 bases). This CDR3 is 14 amino acids long. Germline CDR1 and CDR2: MDHEN and SYDVKM. V was trimmed by 6 bases and J by 4 bases, leaving 15 bases between them. CDR3: CASSPRGMAYGYTF. CDR3 in DNA: TGTGCCAGCAGCCCAAGGGGGATGGCCTATGGCTACACCTTC.

CDR3: CASSFWARGPVETQYF. CDR3 bases: TGTGCCAGCAGTTTTTGGGCCAGGGGGCCGGTGGAGACCCAGTACTTC. This sequence joins TRBV28 and TRBJ2-5, with 8 bases identical to TRBD1. The CDR3 runs 16 residues. The V gene end was trimmed by 3 bases and the J gene end by 5 bases; junction bases not matched to a gene: 11. Germline-derived CDR1 and CDR2 are MDHEN and SYDVKM.

The chain links TRBV27 to TRBJ2-5, with 7 bases that match TRBD1. V was pared by 4 bases and J by 0 bases, with 8 bases of the junction left unmatched. There are 16 residues in the CDR3. CDR1 MNHEY and CDR2 SMNVEV come from the germline V gene (reference sequence). Here the CDR3 DNA reads TGTGCCAGCAGTTCACTCGGGACAGCCTACCAAGAGACCCAGTACTTC. This sequence encodes CASSSLGTAYQETQYF.

The chain uses TRBV29-1 and TRBJ2-7; weak D call: TRBD2 (5 bases). Trimming left V 5 bases short and J 6 bases short, with 17 bases between. Per the germline V gene, CDR1 is SQVTM and CDR2 is ANQGSEA. This CDR3 spans 13 amino acids. CDR3 sequence: CSVCYSVEGEQYF. The DNA of the CDR3 is TGCAGCGTTTGCTACAGCGTCGAGGGCGAGCAGTACTTC.

The chain couples TRBV7-2 to TRBJ2-3; D may be TRBD1 (6 bases). There are 13 residues in the CDR3. V shed 5 bases and J shed 2 bases, with 8 bases lying between them. Germline V gene lookup returns CDR1 SGHTA and CDR2 FQGNSA. As DNA, the CDR3 is TGTGCCAGCAGCCAGGGGAACACAGATACGCAGTATTTT. Translated: CASSQGNTDTQYF.

Of note for this clonotype: Because it lacks the conserved phenylalanine or tryptophan at the end, this CDR3 is likely a read error. V gene TRBV6-5 combines with J gene TRBJ2-7; D unclear. This CDR3 is built from 14 residues. Germline V lookup: CDR1 MNHEY, CDR2 SVGAGI. Trimming took off 6 bases at V and 2 bases at J, with 14 bases between the two ends. The CDR3 here is CASSYTLNTYEQYL. DNA of the CDR3: TGTGCCAGCAGCTACACCCTAAACACCTACGAGCAGTACCTC.

This clonotype was seen a few times. The chain has TRBV5-6 and TRBJ1-2, with D perhaps TRBD1 (6 bases). Germline V gene lookup returns CDR1 SGHDT and CDR2 YYEEEE. V shed 6 bases and J shed 8 bases, with 20 bases lying between them. The CDR3 is 14 amino acids. The CDR3 DNA sequence: TGTGCCAGCATCGAGTATGGGGGGGCGCGGGGCTACACCTTC. It translates to CASIEYGGARGYTF.

V gene TRBV7-9 combines with J gene TRBJ1-2; TRBD1 matches 7 bases. With V trimmed by 4 bases and J by 4 bases, 9 bases remained unmatched. CDR3 size: 15 residues. The germline V gene has CDR1 SEHNR and CDR2 FQNEAQ (reference sequence). The DNA for the CDR3 is TGTGCCAGCAGCTCCTCGGGACAGCTTCGCTATGGCTACACCTTC. Translating gives CASSSSGQLRYGYTF.